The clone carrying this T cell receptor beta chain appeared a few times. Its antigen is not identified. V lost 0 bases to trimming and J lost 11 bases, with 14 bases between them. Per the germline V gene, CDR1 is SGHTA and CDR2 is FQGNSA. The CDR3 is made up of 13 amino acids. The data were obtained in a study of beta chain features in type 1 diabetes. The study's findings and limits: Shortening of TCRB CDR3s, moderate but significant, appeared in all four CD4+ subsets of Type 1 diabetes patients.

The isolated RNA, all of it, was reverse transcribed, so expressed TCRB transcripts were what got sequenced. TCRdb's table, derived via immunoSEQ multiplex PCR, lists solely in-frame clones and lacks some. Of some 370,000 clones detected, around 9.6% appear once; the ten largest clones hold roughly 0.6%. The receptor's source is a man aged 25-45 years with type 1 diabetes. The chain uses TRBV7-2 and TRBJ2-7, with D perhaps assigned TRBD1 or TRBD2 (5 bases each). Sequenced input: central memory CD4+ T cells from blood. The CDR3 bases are TGTGCCAGCAGCTTAGCGGGAGCCCTAGGGGAGTACTTC. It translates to CASSLAGALGEYF.